This T cell receptor beta chain originates from a study of T cells after yellow fever vaccination. TCRdb re-called the 5' RACE reads through MiXCR, storing one row per CDR3 protein. The sample has about 300,000 distinct CDR3 sequences; around 6.8% are singletons. CDR1 is SEHNR and CDR2 is FQNEAQ in the germline V gene (reference sequence). V lost 2 bases to trimming and J lost 4 bases, with 12 bases between them. The length of the CDR3 is 15 residues. The chain couples TRBV7-9 to TRBJ1-3; tentatively, D is TRBD1 (5 bases). The receptor was derived from a young man who received the YFV17D yellow fever vaccine. Sequenced here: PBMCs, sampled roughly seven weeks after the first yellow fever vaccination. CDR3 DNA: TGTGCCAGCAGCTTATTGTCAACAGGCGGAAACACCATATATTTT. Amino acid sequence: CASSLLSTGGNTIYF.